The 15 T cell receptor beta chains given below trace back to one sample, sequenced in a study of regulatory T cells in long-lasting Graves disease. Combining iRepertoire HTBI primers with Arm-PCR of CDR3 regions, the authors built TCR beta libraries. TCRdb re-analysed the multiplex PCR reads in MiXCR, keeping a single row per CDR3 protein. The sample lists 310,000 or so distinct CDR3 sequences, roughly a fifth occurring once. Time point denoted: persistent/refractory GD, antithyroid drugs over 5 years with positive TRAb. The TCR library was prepared using RNA isolated from PBMCs. The sample here was peripheral blood mononuclear cells (PBMCs), taken when the disease was refractory, from a patient treated with antithyroid drugs. The receptors stem from a female donor with Graves disease.

This chain links TRBV28 with TRBJ2-1; unclear D gene. Per the germline V gene, CDR1 is MDHEN and CDR2 is SYDVKM. The CDR3 runs to 13 residues. The V end lost 5 bases, the J end lost 5 bases, and 10 bases lay between the germline ends. The CDR3 DNA reads TGTGCCAGCAGTGAGGCACCAGACAATGAGCAGTTCTTC. Translating gives CASSEAPDNEQFF.

This clonotype was seen ten or more times. The chain combines TRBV12-3 or TRBV12-4 with TRBJ1-1; maybe TRBD1 (6 bases). The CDR3 contains 14 residues. Trimming shortened V by 2 bases and J by 5 bases, and 12 bases separated the two germline ends. The CDR3 region has the DNA TGTGCCAGCAGTTTAATACAGGGTAGAACTGAAGCTTTCTTT. Translating gives CASSLIQGRTEAFF.

This clonotype has at least ten counts. This chain's CDR3 is CSARLAGRQETQYF. CDR3 in DNA: TGCAGTGCGAGACTAGCGGGGAGACAAGAGACCCAGTACTTC. The chain combines TRBV20-1 with TRBJ2-5; 11 bases align to TRBD2. The germline gives CDR1 DFQATT, CDR2 SNEGSKA (reference sequence). With 6 bases clipped from V and 2 bases from J, the junction kept 5 bases outside the gene matches. The CDR3 covers 14 residues.

There are many counts of this clonotype. The V gene is TRBV29-1, the J gene TRBJ2-5; D unresolved. Germline-derived CDR1 and CDR2 are SQVTM and ANQGSEA. The germline V and J ends were trimmed by 4 bases and 6 bases, with 9 bases remaining between them. This CDR3 is 11 amino acids long. The CDR3 sequence: CSVAVGKTQYF. The CDR3 nucleotides read TGCAGCGTTGCGGTAGGCAAGACCCAGTACTTC.

The chain combines TRBV29-1 with TRBJ1-2; the D gene is possibly TRBD1 (5 bases). The V end was cut by 3 bases, the J end by 3 bases, with 29 bases between. This CDR3 spans 19 amino acids. The germline CDR1 and CDR2 sequences are SQVTM and ANQGSEA. This CDR3 reads CSVDWAGQPNHEGDYGYTF. CDR3 nucleotides: TGCAGCGTTGACTGGGCAGGGCAACCTAACCATGAGGGAGACTATGGCTACACCTTC.

The chain couples TRBV12-3 or TRBV12-4 to TRBJ1-6; weak D call: TRBD1 (5 bases). The CDR3 has 12 residues. Between the trimmed V and J ends, which lost 3 bases and 14 bases, there was a span of 11 bases. Here the CDR3 reads CASSFQGVSLHF. CDR3 in DNA: TGTGCCAGCAGTTTCCAGGGTGTGTCCCTCCACTTT.

This clonotype was counted at least ten times. The CDR3 region is CSARPARGAVYEQYF. As DNA, the CDR3 is TGCAGTGCTCGCCCCGCGCGGGGGGCTGTCTACGAGCAGTACTTC. The chain recombines TRBV20-1 with TRBJ2-7; 8 nucleotides line up with TRBD2. This CDR3 is built from 15 residues. Germline V lookup: CDR1 DFQATT, CDR2 SNEGSKA (reference sequence). Germline trimming cut 5 bases from V and 3 bases from J; bases unmatched to any gene: 12.

This clonotype was observed a handful of times. The V call is TRBV7-9, the J call TRBJ1-1; the match to TRBD1 covers 9 bases. CDR3 length: 11 amino acids. Per germline, CDR1 SEHNR and CDR2 FQNEAQ (reference sequence). Trimming took 6 bases from V and 11 from J; bases not matched to a gene: 4. CDR3 region: CASSPGTGAFF. Here the CDR3 DNA reads TGTGCCAGCAGTCCCGGGACAGGGGCTTTCTTT.

This clonotype occurred many times. This chain uses TRBV6-1 with TRBJ2-6, with D perhaps matching TRBD1 or TRBD2 (5 bases each). Germline V lookup: CDR1 MNHNS, CDR2 SASEGT. CDR3 length: 17 amino acids. The V end lost 0 bases, the J end lost 0 bases, and 9 bases lay between the germline ends. CDR3 region: CASSEAPGSSGANVLTF. CDR3 bases: TGTGCCAGCAGTGAAGCTCCAGGGAGCTCTGGGGCCAACGTCCTGACTTTC.

At least ten counts were recorded for this clonotype. The chain is built from TRBV2 and TRBJ2-5; 8 bases are a match to TRBD1. V trimming: 7 bases; J trimming: 2 bases; junction bases outside the gene matches: 3. The germline V gene has CDR1 SNHLY and CDR2 FYNNEI. This CDR3 contains 13 residues. The CDR3 DNA follows: TGTGCCAGCAAAGACAGGGGACAAGAGACCCAGTACTTC. Translating it yields CASKDRGQETQYF.

This clonotype showed up many times. V and J are TRBV12-3 or TRBV12-4 and TRBJ2-2, with TRBD2 identical over 7 bases. Trimming took 11 bases from V and 0 from J; bases not matched to a gene: 12. CDR3 length: 16 amino acids. The CDR3 here is CAAFSAAGANTGELFF. CDR3 nucleotide sequence: TGTGCCGCATTCTCGGCGGCGGGAGCGAACACCGGGGAGCTGTTTTTT.

The CDR3 region is CASSPEAGGSSPLHF. CDR3 DNA: TGTGCCAGCAGCCCCGAAGCAGGGGGCTCTTCACCCCTCCACTTT. The chain employs TRBV7-6 and TRBJ1-6; the match to TRBD1 covers 8 bases. J lost 9 bases, V lost 5 bases, and 9 bases had no gene match. Germline V CDR1 and CDR2: SGHVS, FNYEAQ. The CDR3 spans 15 residues.

This clonotype occurred many times. The chain carries TRBV7-2 and TRBJ2-7; TRBD2 matches at 7 bases. CDR1 and CDR2 (germline): SGHTA, FQGNSA. This CDR3 has 15 residues. Trimming at V came to 4 bases and at J to 7 bases, leaving 13 bases not matched to a gene. CDR3 sequence reads: CASSSRAGEGGEQYF. The CDR3 DNA sequence: TGTGCCAGCAGCTCTAGGGCGGGAGAAGGAGGGGAGCAGTACTTC.

This clonotype was detected only a few times. The rearrangement links TRBV6-2 or TRBV6-3 to TRBJ2-5; D assignment may be TRBD1 or TRBD2 (5 bases each). Germline assignment: CDR1 MNHEY and CDR2 SVGEGT. The ends were cut back, 7 bases at V and 2 bases at J, with 14 bases in the middle. The CDR3 is 14 amino acids. The CDR3 here is CASTRTWGQETQYF. The CDR3 DNA reads TGTGCCAGCACCCGAACATGGGGGCAAGAGACCCAGTACTTC.

The sample holds many counts of this clonotype. The rearrangement joins TRBV28 to TRBJ1-2; 7 positions match TRBD1. The V and J ends lost 5 bases and 3 bases, in that order; junction bases with no gene match: 6. The germline gives CDR1 MDHEN, CDR2 SYDVKM. The CDR3 is 14 amino acids. The CDR3 DNA sequence: TGTGCCAGCAGTCAACGGACAGGAGACTATGGCTACACCTTC. As protein: CASSQRTGDYGYTF.